Presented here are 25 T cell receptor beta chains from one specimen sequenced in a study of regulatory T cells in long-lasting Graves disease (dated by TCRdb to about 2021). Taken with the paper, the label for time point translates to: newly diagnosed GD, antithyroid drugs for less than 3 months. For both TCR sequencing and RNA sequencing, RNA was extracted from PBMCs in TRIzol. Preparation of the library involved multiplex PCR. TCRdb names Illumina HiSeq 4000 as the instrument used. TCR beta libraries were built with iRepertoire HTBI primers and Arm-PCR amplification of CDR3 regions. In-frame beta chains were kept once TCRdb had trimmed the public reads at Q25 with fastp and called clones with MiXCR. Under each unique CDR3 protein, matching rows form one entry showing the most common genes and DNA. This sample comprises about 300,000 distinct CDR3 sequences, approximately 20% of them detected only once. The top ten clonotypes cover less than 45% of the sample.

This specimen consisted of peripheral blood mononuclear cells (PBMCs), obtained at new diagnosis, from a patient treated with antithyroid drugs. The source of these receptors is a female donor with Graves disease.

This clonotype was seen more than once but under ten times. The V gene is TRBV9, the J gene TRBJ2-2; TRBD2 matches 11 bases. In germline, CDR1 is SGDLS, CDR2 YYNGEE. The V gene end was trimmed by 4 bases and the J gene end by 6 bases; junction bases not matched to a gene: 17. The CDR3 runs 19 residues. CDR3 region: CASSQTSGRTSGMPGELFF. CDR3 DNA: TGTGCCAGCAGCCAAACTAGCGGGAGAACTTCGGGTATGCCCGGGGAGCTGTTTTTT.

The chain uses TRBV24-1 and TRBJ1-5; 9 bases map to TRBD1. V shed 8 bases, J shed 4 bases, and the junction held 17 bases outside the gene matches. Germline V CDR1 and CDR2: KGHDR, SFDVKD. The CDR3 loop spans 18 amino acids. CDR3: CATIEVLRGQGFNQPQHF. In DNA form, the CDR3 reads TGTGCCACCATAGAGGTCCTCAGGGGACAGGGTTTTAATCAGCCCCAGCATTTT.

This clonotype was observed many times. The V gene is TRBV29-1, the J gene TRBJ2-1, with D perhaps given as TRBD1 or TRBD2 (5 bases each). The CDR3 totals 13 residues. Trimming removed 6 bases at V and 6 bases at J, with 15 bases between. CDR1 is SQVTM and CDR2 is ANQGSEA in the germline V gene. CDR3 in amino acids: CSVGLAVGNEQFF. DNA for the CDR3: TGCAGCGTGGGGCTAGCTGTAGGCAATGAGCAGTTCTTC.

This clonotype has ten or more counts. The junction departs from the called germline gene at one end, perhaps through a read error. The rearrangement joins TRBV6-2 or TRBV6-3 to TRBJ2-1; 7 bases match TRBD2. Germline CDR1 is MNHEY and CDR2 is SVGEGT. The CDR3 loop spans 13 amino acids. The CDR3 reads CASSYAAGEGRLF. DNA for the CDR3: TGTGCCAGCAGTTATGCTGCGGGAGAGGGCAGACTCTTC.

This clonotype was detected a few times. CDR3 sequence: CASIQGVGTGELFF. The CDR3 DNA reads as TGTGCCAGTATACAGGGGGTTGGAACCGGGGAGCTGTTTTTT. The V gene is TRBV28, the J gene TRBJ2-2, with TRBD1 matching over 8 bases. With V trimmed by 9 bases and J by 5 bases, 8 bases remained unmatched. This CDR3 spans 14 amino acids. Germline V CDR1 and CDR2: MDHEN, SYDVKM.

This clonotype came up many times. The gene calls are TRBV28 and TRBJ1-4, with a tentative D call TRBD1 (5 bases). This CDR3 contains 17 residues. Germline assignment: CDR1 MDHEN and CDR2 SYDVKM. Trimming removed 3 bases at V and 7 bases at J, with 21 bases between. The CDR3 sequence: CASSFTGDEQAGEKLFF. CDR3 bases: TGTGCCAGCAGTTTCACGGGCGACGAACAGGCGGGTGAAAAACTGTTTTTT.

The rearrangement links TRBV25-1 to TRBJ2-7; tentative D call: TRBD2 (6 bases). The CDR3 runs to 16 residues. In germline, CDR1 is MGHDK, CDR2 SYGVNS. V lost 0 bases, J lost 2 bases, and 14 bases lay in between. The CDR3 coding sequence is TGTGCCAGCAGTGAATATGGCGGGGTCCAGACCTACGAGCAGTACTTC. It is translated as CASSEYGGVQTYEQYF.

This clonotype was counted many times. V is TRBV6-1 and J is TRBJ2-1, with 8 bases matching TRBD2. Trimming cost V 3 bases and J 2 bases; bases outside gene matches: 3. This CDR3 spans 15 amino acids. Germline CDR1 MNHNS, CDR2 SASEGT. DNA of the CDR3: TGTGCCAGCAGTGAGGAAGCGGGGGCCTACAATGAGCAGTTCTTC. This gives the protein CASSEEAGAYNEQFF.

This clonotype was observed at least ten times. This chain joins TRBV9 and TRBJ2-3, with D possibly matching TRBD2 (6 bases). Trimming took 2 bases from V and 5 from J, leaving 9 bases between them. CDR1 SGDLS and CDR2 YYNGEE come from the germline V gene. The CDR3 extends over 13 amino acids. The CDR3 DNA reads TGTGCCAGCAGCGTTTCGCGGGAAGATACGCAGTATTTT. Amino acids: CASSVSREDTQYF.

In the case of this clonotype: This may arise from a read error, as a much more abundant clone is one base away. The chain links TRBV24-1 to TRBJ2-3; D gene ambiguous. The CDR3 runs to 13 residues. Per germline, CDR1 KGHDR and CDR2 SFDVKD. CDR3 amino acids: CTTRGQAEDTQYF. As DNA, the CDR3 is TGTACCACCAGAGGCCAGGCGGAAGATACGCAGTATTTT.

The chain recombines TRBV5-5 with TRBJ1-2, with TRBD1 matching over 10 bases. The V gene end was trimmed by 2 bases and the J gene end by 4 bases; junction bases not matched to a gene: 11. Germline CDR1 is SGHKS and CDR2 is YYEKEE (reference sequence). The CDR3 has 17 amino acids. The CDR3 loop reads CASSLATGGYLAYGYTF. Here the CDR3 DNA reads TGTGCCAGCAGCTTAGCGACAGGGGGCTATCTTGCCTATGGCTACACCTTC.

This chain joins TRBV20-1 and TRBJ2-1; 11 nucleotides line up with TRBD2. From germline, CDR1 is DFQATT and CDR2 SNEGSKA (reference sequence). This CDR3 comprises 13 residues. With 3 bases clipped from V and 8 bases from J, the junction kept 3 bases outside the gene matches. This CDR3 is CSASVAGGYEQFF. The CDR3 DNA sequence: TGCAGTGCTAGCGTAGCGGGAGGGTATGAGCAGTTCTTC.

This clonotype was observed many times. As DNA, the CDR3 is TGTGCCAGCAGTCCCTCCTGGACCATGAACACTGAAGCTTTCTTT. The encoded protein is CASSPSWTMNTEAFF. The chain joins TRBV27 to TRBJ1-1; the D is unclear. From germline, CDR1 is MNHEY and CDR2 SMNVEV (reference sequence). The V and J ends lost 5 bases and 0 bases respectively, with 13 bases between them. This CDR3 region has 15 residues.

Many counts were recorded for this clonotype. The chain employs TRBV27 and TRBJ1-1; maybe TRBD1 (6 bases). Germline V gives CDR1 MNHEY, CDR2 SMNVEV (reference sequence). Deletions cut 0 bases from V and 2 bases from J, with 10 bases between. This CDR3 is built from 15 residues. The CDR3 DNA sequence: TGTGCCAGCAGTTTATCGACAGGCGGAAACACTGAAGCTTTCTTT. The encoded protein is CASSLSTGGNTEAFF.

The chain joins TRBV6-5 to TRBJ1-5; D gene unclear. Germline CDR1 MNHEY, CDR2 SVGAGI. The CDR3 length is 13 residues. Trimming stripped 2 bases from V and 5 bases from J, with 7 bases between. Written as DNA, the CDR3 is TGTGCCAGCAGTTACCAGTCAGATCAGCCCCAGCATTTT. This encodes CASSYQSDQPQHF.

As for this clonotype: This is likely an artifact of a read error, given a far larger clone one base away. The J gene is TRBJ2-3, the V gene TRBV6-9, with 7 bases fitting TRBD1. Germline lookup yields CDR1 MNHGY and CDR2 SVAAGI. J was trimmed by 2 bases and V by 3 bases; bases with no gene match: 5. The CDR3 spans 15 residues. The CDR3 DNA reads as TGTGCCAGCAGTTACGGCAGGGGGTACACAGATACGCAGTATTTT. Residues: CASSYGRGYTDTQYF.

On this clonotype itself: At one end the junction does not follow the germline gene, possibly because of a read error. The J gene is TRBJ1-1, the V gene TRBV28; TRBD1 matches at 12 bases. The CDR3 extends over 13 amino acids. Germline V gives CDR1 MDHEN, CDR2 SYDVKM. The chain's CDR3 is CASSSPGQGAPDF. The CDR3 coding sequence is TGTGCCAGCAGTTCCCCGGGACAGGGGGCGCCGGACTTT.

The chain is built from TRBV20-1 and TRBJ2-7; TRBD1 aligns across 7 bases. CDR1 and CDR2 from the germline V gene are DFQATT and SNEGSKA (reference sequence). The CDR3 is made up of 15 amino acids. V trimming: 3 bases; J trimming: 2 bases; junction bases outside the gene matches: 10. CDR3 DNA sequence: TGCAGTGCTAGGCCTCCCGGGACAGATACCTACGAGCAGTACTTC. Translated: CSARPPGTDTYEQYF.

This clonotype was counted many times. This chain uses TRBV12-5 with TRBJ2-5; D may match TRBD1 or TRBD2 (5 bases each). The CDR3 covers 16 residues. Deletions cut 11 bases from V and 2 bases from J, with 24 bases between. Looked up from germline, CDR1 is LGHNT and CDR2 is FRNRAP. The CDR3 nucleotides are TGTGCTGGGCACCGGGACGATAGTAGGAAGCAAGAGACCCAGTACTTC. Its translation is CAGHRDDSRKQETQYF.

This clonotype was counted many times. The chain is built from TRBV28 and TRBJ1-6, with 10 bases identical to TRBD1. The CDR3 is 13 amino acids. Germline values: CDR1 MDHEN, CDR2 SYDVKM. Trimming removed 4 bases from V and 17 bases from J; junction bases left unmatched: 8. The CDR3 spells CASSWDRGDKIHF. The CDR3 nucleotides read TGTGCCAGCAGTTGGGACAGGGGAGATAAAATCCACTTT.

This clonotype was recorded at least ten times. V and J are TRBV6-1 and TRBJ2-7, with D perhaps matching TRBD1 or TRBD2 (6 bases each). CDR1 MNHNS and CDR2 SASEGT come from the germline V gene. The CDR3 is 17 amino acids. Between the trimmed V and J ends, which lost 7 bases and 2 bases, there was a span of 24 bases. Written as DNA, the CDR3 is TGTGCCAGCACCCAGGGGATAGCGGCCTATGGACCCTACGAGCAGTACTTC. Its protein product is CASTQGIAAYGPYEQYF.

This clonotype was found many times. V and J are TRBV6-1 and TRBJ2-5, with D perhaps being TRBD1 or TRBD2 (5 bases each). Germline assignment: CDR1 MNHNS and CDR2 SASEGT. V was pared by 6 bases and J by 5 bases, with 25 bases between. The CDR3 covers 17 residues. The DNA for the CDR3 is TGTGCCAGCAGAGGCCGAGGGGCGGAGGTGGGAGATGAGACCCAGTACTTC. This gives the protein CASRGRGAEVGDETQYF.

To note about this clonotype: Just one base apart from a much larger clone, this may be a read error. The genes are TRBV5-1 and TRBJ2-1, with 15 bases fitting TRBD2. The CDR3 is 18 residues long. Germline CDR1 and CDR2: SGHRS and YFSETQ. The CDR3 sequence is CANSMGLAGGGGYNEQFF. As DNA, the CDR3 is TGCGCCAACAGCATGGGACTAGCGGGAGGTGGAGGCTACAATGAGCAGTTCTTC. The complete variable domain, with remaining parts taken from reference TRBV5-1 and TRBJ2-1, reads KAGVTQTPRYLIKTRGQQVTLSCSPISGHRSVSWYQQTPGQGLQFLFEYFSETQRNKGNFPGRFSGRQFSNSRSEMNVSTLELGDSALYLCANSMGLAGGGGYNEQFFGPGTRLTVL.

V usage is TRBV2 and J usage is TRBJ2-5; D perhaps matches TRBD1 (6 bases). The CDR3 spans 15 residues. Germline V CDR1 and CDR2: SNHLY, FYNNEI. With 4 bases removed from V and 5 bases from J, the gap between germline ends came to 17 bases. The CDR3 DNA sequence: TGTGCCAGCAGTGTTTGGCTGGACAGTGAGGAGACCCAGTACTTC. This codes for CASSVWLDSEETQYF.

The table lists this clonotype with many counts. The chain couples TRBV7-9 to TRBJ2-3; 11 nucleotides agree with TRBD1. V was clipped by 3 bases and J by 4 bases; unmatched bases: 0. CDR3 length: 14 amino acids. Germline assignment: CDR1 SEHNR and CDR2 FQNEAQ (reference sequence). CDR3 nucleotides: TGTGCCAGCAGCTTGGGACAGGGGGCAGATACGCAGTATTTT. It encodes CASSLGQGADTQYF. The whole variable domain, remainder taken from reference TRBV7-9 and TRBJ2-3, is DTGVSQNPRHKITKRGQNVTFRCDPISEHNRLYWYRQTLGQGPEFLTYFQNEAQLEKSRLLSDRFSAERPKGSFSTLEIQRTEQGDSAMYLCASSLGQGADTQYFGPGTRLTVL.